This T cell receptor beta chain was observed in a study of glioma-infiltrating T cells. Whole-study findings and limits: Very few CDR3 sequences were shared between tissue and blood. Gliomas, especially low-grade, showed above-expected tissue-blood divergence; non-neoplastic patients showed below.

Germline V gene data show CDR1 as LNHNV and CDR2 as YYDKDF (reference sequence). Trimming at V came to 0 bases and at J to 5 bases, leaving 2 bases not matched to a gene. The CDR3 runs to 16 residues. The iRepertoire nested amplicon-rescue multiplex PCR amplified TCR alpha and beta CDR3s from RNA. Input was roughly 100-450 ng of tissue mRNA or PBMC total RNA. One entry per CDR3 protein results from TCRdb running MiXCR on the multiplex PCR reads. The sample includes under 150,000 distinct CDR3 sequences, around 42% of them seen just once. In the case of this clonotype: Its antigen is not identified.

The receptor comes from a human donor with low-grade glioma or glioblastoma, undergoing nonglioma brain surgery, or in good health (not recorded which). The chain is built from TRBV15 and TRBJ2-3; 13 bases are shared with TRBD2. Sequencing input: glioma tissue, nonneoplastic brain tissue, or PBMCs (not recorded which). CDR3 sequence: CATSRDWTSGGDTQYF. In nucleotides, the CDR3 is TGTGCCACCAGCAGAGATTGGACTAGCGGGGGAGATACGCAGTATTTT.